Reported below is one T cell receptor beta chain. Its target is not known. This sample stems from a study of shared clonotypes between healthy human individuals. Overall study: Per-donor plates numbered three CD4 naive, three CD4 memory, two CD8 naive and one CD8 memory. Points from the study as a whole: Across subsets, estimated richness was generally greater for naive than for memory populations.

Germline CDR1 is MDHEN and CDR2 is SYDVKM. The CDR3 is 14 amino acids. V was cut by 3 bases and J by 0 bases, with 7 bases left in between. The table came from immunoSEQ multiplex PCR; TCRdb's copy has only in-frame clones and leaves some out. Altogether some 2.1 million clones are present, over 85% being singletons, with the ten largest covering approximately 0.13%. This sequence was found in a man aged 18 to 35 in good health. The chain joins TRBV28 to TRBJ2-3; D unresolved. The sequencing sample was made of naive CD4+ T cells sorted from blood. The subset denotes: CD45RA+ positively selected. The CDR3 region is CASSLVQSTDTQYF. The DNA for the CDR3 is TGTGCCAGCAGTTTGGTCCAGAGCACAGATACGCAGTATTTT.